This TCR beta chain stems from a study of response to subunit inactivated influenza vaccine. This clonotype was seen repeatedly, ten times or more. What it binds is unknown. Using its own MiXCR run on the RT-PCR reads, TCRdb lists one record per CDR3 protein. This sample has roughly 650,000 distinct CDR3 sequences, with approximately 15% found just once. Study-wide results and limits: The authors put forward the suggestion that each seasonal influenza vaccination may bring in only a limited number of new T cells.

The TCR comes from a man aged 50 to 59 who received an inactivated influenza vaccine. The specimen was PBMCs from blood, collected approximately 15 days before vaccination.

CDR3 sequence: CASSELAGGTGELFF. The DNA of the CDR3 is TGCGCCAGCAGTGAACTAGCGGGGGGTACCGGGGAGCTGTTTTTT. The V and J genes are TRBV10-2 and TRBJ2-2; 12 bases fit TRBD2. Trimming cost V 3 bases and J 5 bases; bases outside gene matches: 1. Germline CDR1 and CDR2: WSHSY and SAAADI. There are 15 residues in the CDR3.